Given below is one T cell receptor beta chain in context. The data were obtained in a study of shared clonotypes between healthy human individuals. The germline V gene encodes CDR1 SGHRS and CDR2 YFSETQ. The CDR3 sequence is 15 residues long. The ends lost 4 bases at V and 10 bases at J; junction bases unmatched: 6. The repertoire was sequenced with immunoSEQ multiplex PCR; TCRdb's copy has only in-frame clones and lacks some. Of more than 2 million clones in the sample, around 93% were seen once. CD45RO-negative, CCR7-selected cells formed the naive CD8 fraction, which excluded terminally differentiated effector memory CD45RA+ cells.

Sample: naive CD8+ T cells from PBMCs. The receptor was isolated from a man younger than 35 in good health. Some clones in this sample may be carry-over from other donors' samples. The rearrangement links TRBV5-1 to TRBJ2-1; 15 nucleotides agree with TRBD2. CDR3: CASSVGLAGGGEQFF. DNA for the CDR3: TGCGCCAGCAGCGTCGGACTAGCGGGAGGGGGCGAGCAGTTCTTC.